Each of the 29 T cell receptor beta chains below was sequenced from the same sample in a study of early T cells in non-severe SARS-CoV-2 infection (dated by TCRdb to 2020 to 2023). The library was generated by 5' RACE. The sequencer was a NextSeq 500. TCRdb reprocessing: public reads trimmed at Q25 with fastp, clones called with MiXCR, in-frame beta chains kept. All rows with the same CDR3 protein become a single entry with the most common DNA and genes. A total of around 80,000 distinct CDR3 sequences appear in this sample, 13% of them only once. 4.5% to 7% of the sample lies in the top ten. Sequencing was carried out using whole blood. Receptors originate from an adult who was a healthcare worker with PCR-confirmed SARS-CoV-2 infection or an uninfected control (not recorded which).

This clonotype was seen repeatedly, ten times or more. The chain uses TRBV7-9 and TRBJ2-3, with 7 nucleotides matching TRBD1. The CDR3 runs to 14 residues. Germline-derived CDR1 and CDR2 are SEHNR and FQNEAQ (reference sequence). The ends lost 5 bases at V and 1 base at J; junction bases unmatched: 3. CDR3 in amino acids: CASSGGQGTDTQYF. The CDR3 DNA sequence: TGTGCCAGCAGCGGCGGACAGGGCACAGATACGCAGTATTTT.

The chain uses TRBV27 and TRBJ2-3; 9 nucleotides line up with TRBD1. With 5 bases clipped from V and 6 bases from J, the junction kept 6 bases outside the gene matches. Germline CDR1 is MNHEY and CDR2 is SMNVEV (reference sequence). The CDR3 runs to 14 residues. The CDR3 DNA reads TGTGCCAGCAGTCCAGGACAGGGGAGGGATACGCAGTATTTT. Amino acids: CASSPGQGRDTQYF.

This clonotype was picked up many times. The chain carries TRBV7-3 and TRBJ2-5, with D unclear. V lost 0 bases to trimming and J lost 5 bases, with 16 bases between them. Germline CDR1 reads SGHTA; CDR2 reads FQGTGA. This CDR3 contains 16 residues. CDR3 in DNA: TGTGCCAGCAGCTTAACCAGCCTTAGTTATTCGGAGACCCAGTACTTC. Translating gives CASSLTSLSYSETQYF.

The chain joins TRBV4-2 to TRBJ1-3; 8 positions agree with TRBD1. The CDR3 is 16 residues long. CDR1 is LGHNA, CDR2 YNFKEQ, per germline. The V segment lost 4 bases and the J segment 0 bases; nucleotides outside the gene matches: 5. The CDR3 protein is CASSPDRGASGNTIYF. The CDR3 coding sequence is TGTGCCAGCAGCCCAGACAGGGGAGCCTCTGGAAACACCATATATTTT.

The CDR3 nucleotides read TGCAGCGTTCGCAGGGCCCACAATGAGCAGTTCTTC. It translates to CSVRRAHNEQFF. The chain uses TRBV29-1 and TRBJ2-1; D is possibly TRBD1 (5 bases). CDR1 is SQVTM, CDR2 ANQGSEA, per germline. The CDR3 totals 12 residues. V was shortened by 5 bases and J by 5 bases, with 10 bases between the two germline ends.

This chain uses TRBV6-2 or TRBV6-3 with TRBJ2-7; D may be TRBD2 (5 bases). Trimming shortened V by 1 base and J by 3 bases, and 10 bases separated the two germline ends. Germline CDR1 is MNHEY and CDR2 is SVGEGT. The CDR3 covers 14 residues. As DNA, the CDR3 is TGTGCCAGCAGTTACTTCGGACTGAACTACGAGCAGTACTTC. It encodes CASSYFGLNYEQYF.

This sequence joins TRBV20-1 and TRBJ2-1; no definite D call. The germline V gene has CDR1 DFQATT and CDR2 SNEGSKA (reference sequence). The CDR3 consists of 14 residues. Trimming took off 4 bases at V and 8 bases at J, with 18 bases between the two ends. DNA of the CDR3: TGCAGTGCTACTCTCCGGGCACTGGTCGATGAGCAGTTCTTC. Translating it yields CSATLRALVDEQFF.

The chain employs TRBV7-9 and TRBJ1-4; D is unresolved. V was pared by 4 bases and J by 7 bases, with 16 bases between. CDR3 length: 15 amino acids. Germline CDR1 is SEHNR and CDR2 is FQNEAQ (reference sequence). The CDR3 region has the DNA TGTGCCAGCAGCTCTCGGAAAAGGGAGGGTGAAAAACTGTTTTTT. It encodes CASSSRKREGEKLFF. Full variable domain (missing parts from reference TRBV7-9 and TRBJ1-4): DTGVSQNPRHKITKRGQNVTFRCDPISEHNRLYWYRQTLGQGPEFLTYFQNEAQLEKSRLLSDRFSAERPKGSFSTLEIQRTEQGDSAMYLCASSSRKREGEKLFFGSGTQLSVL.

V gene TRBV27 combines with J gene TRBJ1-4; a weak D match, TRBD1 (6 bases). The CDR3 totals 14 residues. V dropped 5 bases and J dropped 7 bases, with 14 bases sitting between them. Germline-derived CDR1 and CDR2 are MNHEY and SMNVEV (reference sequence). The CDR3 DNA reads TGTGCCAGCAGTGGGGGACATAGGGGTGAAAAACTGTTTTTT. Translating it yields CASSGGHRGEKLFF.

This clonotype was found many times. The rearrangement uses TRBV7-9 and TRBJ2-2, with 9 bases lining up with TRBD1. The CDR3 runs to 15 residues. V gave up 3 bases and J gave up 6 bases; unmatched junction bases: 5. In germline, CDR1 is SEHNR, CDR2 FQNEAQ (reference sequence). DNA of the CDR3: TGTGCCAGCAGCTTTGCGGGACAGGGTGCCGGGGAGCTGTTTTTT. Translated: CASSFAGQGAGELFF.

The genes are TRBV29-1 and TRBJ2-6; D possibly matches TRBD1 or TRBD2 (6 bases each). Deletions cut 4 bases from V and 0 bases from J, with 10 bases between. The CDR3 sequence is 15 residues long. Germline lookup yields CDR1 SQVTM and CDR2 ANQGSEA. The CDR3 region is CSVAGGRSGANVLTF. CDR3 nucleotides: TGCAGCGTTGCCGGGGGCCGCTCTGGGGCCAACGTCCTGACTTTC. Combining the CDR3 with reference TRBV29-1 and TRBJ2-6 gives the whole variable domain SAVISQKPSRDICQRGTSLTIQCQVDSQVTMMFWYRQQPGQSLTLIATANQGSEATYESGFVIDKFPISRPNLTFSTLTVSNMSPEDSSIYLCSVAGGRSGANVLTFGAGSRLTVL.

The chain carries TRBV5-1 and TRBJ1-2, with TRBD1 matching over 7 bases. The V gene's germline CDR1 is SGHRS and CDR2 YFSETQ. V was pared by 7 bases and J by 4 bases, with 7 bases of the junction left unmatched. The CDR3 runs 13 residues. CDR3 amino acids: CASSTGTAYGYTF. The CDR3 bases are TGCGCCAGCTCGACGGGGACAGCCTATGGCTACACCTTC.

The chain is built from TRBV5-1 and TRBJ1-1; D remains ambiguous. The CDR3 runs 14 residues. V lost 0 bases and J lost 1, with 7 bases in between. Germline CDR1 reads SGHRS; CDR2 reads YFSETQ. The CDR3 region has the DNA TGCGCCAGCAGCTTGGCCGGAGAGAACACTGAAGCTTTCTTT. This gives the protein CASSLAGENTEAFF. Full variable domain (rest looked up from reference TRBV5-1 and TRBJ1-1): KAGVTQTPRYLIKTRGQQVTLSCSPISGHRSVSWYQQTPGQGLQFLFEYFSETQRNKGNFPGRFSGRQFSNSRSEMNVSTLELGDSALYLCASSLAGENTEAFFGQGTRLTVV.

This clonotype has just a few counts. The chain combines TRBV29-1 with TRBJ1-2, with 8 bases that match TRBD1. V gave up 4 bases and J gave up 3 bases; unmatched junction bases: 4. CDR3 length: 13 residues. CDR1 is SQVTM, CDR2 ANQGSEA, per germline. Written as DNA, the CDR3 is TGCAGCGTTGTGGTACAGGGGGACTATGGCTACACCTTC. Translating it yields CSVVVQGDYGYTF.

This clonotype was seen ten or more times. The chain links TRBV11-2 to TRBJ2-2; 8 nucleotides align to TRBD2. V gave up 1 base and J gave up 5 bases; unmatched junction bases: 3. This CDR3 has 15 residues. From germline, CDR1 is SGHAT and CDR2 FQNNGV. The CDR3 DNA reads TGTGCCAGCAGCTTAGCGGGAGGGCGAACCGGGGAGCTGTTTTTT. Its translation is CASSLAGGRTGELFF.

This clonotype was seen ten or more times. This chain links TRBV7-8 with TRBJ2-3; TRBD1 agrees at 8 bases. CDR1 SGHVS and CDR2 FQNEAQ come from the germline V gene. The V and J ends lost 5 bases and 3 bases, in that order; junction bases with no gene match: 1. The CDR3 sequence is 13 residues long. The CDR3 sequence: CASSRQGTDTQYF. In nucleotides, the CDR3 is TGTGCCAGCAGCAGACAGGGGACAGATACGCAGTATTTT.

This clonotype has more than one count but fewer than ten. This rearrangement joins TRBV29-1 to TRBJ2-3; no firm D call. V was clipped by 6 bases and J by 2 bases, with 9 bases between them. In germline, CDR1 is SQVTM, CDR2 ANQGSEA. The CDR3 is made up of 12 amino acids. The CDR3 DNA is TGCAGCGTCGCAACAATCACAGATACGCAGTATTTT. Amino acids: CSVATITDTQYF.

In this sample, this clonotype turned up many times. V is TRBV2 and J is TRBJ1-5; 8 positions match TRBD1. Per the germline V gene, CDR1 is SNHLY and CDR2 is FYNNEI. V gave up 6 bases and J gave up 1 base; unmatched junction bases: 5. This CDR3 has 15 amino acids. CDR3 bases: TGTGCCAGCAGGCAGGGGGCGAAGAGCAATCAGCCCCAGCATTTT. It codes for CASRQGAKSNQPQHF.

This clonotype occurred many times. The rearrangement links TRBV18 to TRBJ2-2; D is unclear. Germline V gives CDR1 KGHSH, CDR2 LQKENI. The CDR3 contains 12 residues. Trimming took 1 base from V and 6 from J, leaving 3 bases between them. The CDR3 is CASSPQPGELFF. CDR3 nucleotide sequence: TGTGCCAGCTCACCACAGCCCGGGGAGCTGTTTTTT.

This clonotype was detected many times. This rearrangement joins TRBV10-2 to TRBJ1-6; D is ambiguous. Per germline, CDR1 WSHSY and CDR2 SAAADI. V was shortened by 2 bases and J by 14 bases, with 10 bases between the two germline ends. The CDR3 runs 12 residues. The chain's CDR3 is CASSEHPGSLHF. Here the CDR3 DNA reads TGCGCCAGCAGTGAGCACCCGGGGTCCCTCCACTTT.

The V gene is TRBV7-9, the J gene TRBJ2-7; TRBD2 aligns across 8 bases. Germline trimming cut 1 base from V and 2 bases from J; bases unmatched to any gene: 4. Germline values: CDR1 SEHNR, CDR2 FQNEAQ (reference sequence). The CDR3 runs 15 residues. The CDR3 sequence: CASSLGAGLAYEQYF. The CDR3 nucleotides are TGTGCCAGCAGCTTAGGAGCGGGACTAGCCTACGAGCAGTACTTC.

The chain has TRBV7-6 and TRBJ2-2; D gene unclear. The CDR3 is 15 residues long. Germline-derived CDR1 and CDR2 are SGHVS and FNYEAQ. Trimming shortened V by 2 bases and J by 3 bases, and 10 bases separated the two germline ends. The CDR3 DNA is TGTGCCAGCAGCTTAACCGGGCAGTACACCGGGGAGCTGTTTTTT. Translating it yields CASSLTGQYTGELFF.

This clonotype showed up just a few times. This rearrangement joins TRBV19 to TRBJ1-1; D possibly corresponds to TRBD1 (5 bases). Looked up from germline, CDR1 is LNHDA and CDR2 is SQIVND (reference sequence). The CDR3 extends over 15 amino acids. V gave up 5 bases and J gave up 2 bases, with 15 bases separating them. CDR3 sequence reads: CASSPGPLGNTEAFF. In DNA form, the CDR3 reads TGTGCCAGTAGTCCGGGACCCCTTGGAAACACTGAAGCTTTCTTT.

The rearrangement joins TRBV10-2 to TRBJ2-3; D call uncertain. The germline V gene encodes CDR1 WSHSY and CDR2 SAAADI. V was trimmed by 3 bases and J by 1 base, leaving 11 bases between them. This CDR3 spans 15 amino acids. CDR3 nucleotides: TGCGCCAGCAGTGACCGGGCGATAGGCACAGATACGCAGTATTTT. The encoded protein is CASSDRAIGTDTQYF.

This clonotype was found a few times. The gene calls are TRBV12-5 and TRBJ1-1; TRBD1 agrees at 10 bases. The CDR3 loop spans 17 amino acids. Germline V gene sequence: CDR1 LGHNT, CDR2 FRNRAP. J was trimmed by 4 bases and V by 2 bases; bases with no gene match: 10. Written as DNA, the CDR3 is TGTGCTAGTGGTTTGTCCGACAGGGGGCCGTTTATCACTGAAGCTTTCTTT. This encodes CASGLSDRGPFITEAFF.

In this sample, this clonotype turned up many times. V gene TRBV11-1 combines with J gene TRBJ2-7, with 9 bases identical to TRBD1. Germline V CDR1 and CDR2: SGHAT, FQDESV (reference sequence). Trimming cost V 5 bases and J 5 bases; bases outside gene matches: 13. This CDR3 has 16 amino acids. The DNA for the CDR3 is TGTGCCAGCAGCGCTGAGTGGGGGGACAGGGATCACGAGCAGTACTTC. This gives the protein CASSAEWGDRDHEQYF. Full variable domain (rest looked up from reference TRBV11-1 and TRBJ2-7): EAEVAQSPRYKITEKSQAVAFWCDPISGHATLYWYRQILGQGPELLVQFQDESVVDDSQLPKDRFSAERLKGVDSTLKIQPAELGDSAMYLCASSAEWGDRDHEQYFGPGTRLTVT.

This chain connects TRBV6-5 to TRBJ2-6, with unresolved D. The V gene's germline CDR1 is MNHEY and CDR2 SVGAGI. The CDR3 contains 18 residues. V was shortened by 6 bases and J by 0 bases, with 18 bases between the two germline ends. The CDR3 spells CASSLSRRIPSGANVLTF. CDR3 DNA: TGTGCCAGCAGCCTCAGTCGGCGGATACCCTCTGGGGCCAACGTCCTGACTTTC.

This CDR3 is CASSFYAQGPSGNTIYF. CDR3 sequence (DNA): TGTGCCAGCAGTTTCTATGCTCAGGGCCCCTCTGGAAACACCATATATTTT. The chain joins TRBV12-3 or TRBV12-4 to TRBJ1-3, with a tentative D call TRBD1 (5 bases). The V gene lost 3 bases and the J gene lost 0 bases, with 15 bases spanning the gap. This CDR3 region has 17 residues.

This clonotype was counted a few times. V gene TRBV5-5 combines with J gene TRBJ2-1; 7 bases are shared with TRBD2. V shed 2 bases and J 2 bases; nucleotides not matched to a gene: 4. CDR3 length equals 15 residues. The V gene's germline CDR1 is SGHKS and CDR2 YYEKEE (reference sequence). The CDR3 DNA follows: TGTGCCAGCAGCTTATCGCGGGGGACCTACAATGAGCAGTTCTTC. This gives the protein CASSLSRGTYNEQFF.